This is a list of T cell receptor beta chains from one sample in a study of beta chain features in type 1 diabetes. TCRdb's table, derived via immunoSEQ multiplex PCR, lists solely in-frame clones and lacks some. The profile shows nearly 700,000 clones, around an eighth of them singletons. The material sequenced was naive CD4+ T cells from blood. All receptors come from a man younger than 35 with type 1 diabetes. Each CDR3 is given with its conserved first and last residue. Fields, in order: CDR3 protein, CDR3 DNA, clone size, V gene, D gene, J gene, CDR3 length. D genes are given only for firm matches. Clone size is not always given. Where it is, it says once, few, many or a class for expanded clones.

cdr3_aa: CAWSESGYGYTF
cdr3_nt: TGTGCCTGGAGTGAGAGCGGCTATGGCTACACCTTC
clone_size: few
v_call: TRBV30
d_call: NA
j_call: TRBJ1-2
cdr3_length: 12

cdr3_aa: CASSSTIGSMNTEAFF
cdr3_nt: TGTGCCAGCAGCTCGACCATAGGGAGCATGAACACTGAAGCTTTCTTT
clone_size: few
v_call: TRBV5-4
d_call: NA
j_call: TRBJ1-1
cdr3_length: 16

cdr3_aa: CASSKQGQSIGTDTQYF
cdr3_nt: TGTGCCAGCAGCAAACAGGGACAGAGCATAGGCACAGATACGCAGTATTTT
clone_size: NA
v_call: TRBV13
d_call: TRBD1
j_call: TRBJ2-3
cdr3_length: 17

cdr3_aa: CAWTRGDGYTF
cdr3_nt: TGTGCCTGGACCCGGGGGGATGGCTACACCTTC
clone_size: NA
v_call: TRBV30
d_call: NA
j_call: TRBJ1-2
cdr3_length: 11

cdr3_aa: CASSLDGSGELFF
cdr3_nt: TGTGCCAGCAGCTTAGACGGCAGCGGCGAGCTGTTTTTT
clone_size: few
v_call: TRBV7-2
d_call: NA
j_call: TRBJ2-2
cdr3_length: 13

cdr3_aa: CASSPSTSGGATDTQYF
cdr3_nt: TGCGCCAGCAGCCCCTCGACTAGCGGGGGGGCTACAGATACGCAGTATTTT
clone_size: few
v_call: TRBV5-1
d_call: TRBD2
j_call: TRBJ2-3
cdr3_length: 17

cdr3_aa: CASSGGLAGVTDTQYF
cdr3_nt: TGCGCCAGCAGTGGGGGACTAGCGGGAGTCACAGATACGCAGTATTTT
clone_size: few
v_call: TRBV10-2
d_call: TRBD2
j_call: TRBJ2-3
cdr3_length: 16

cdr3_aa: CSVDREDTEAFF
cdr3_nt: TGCAGCGTGGACAGGGAAGACACTGAAGCTTTCTTT
clone_size: few
v_call: TRBV29-1
d_call: TRBD1
j_call: TRBJ1-1
cdr3_length: 12

cdr3_aa: CATSSVGGWTEAFF
cdr3_nt: TGTGCCACCAGCAGTGTAGGGGGATGGACTGAAGCTTTCTTT
clone_size: NA
v_call: TRBV15
d_call: NA
j_call: TRBJ1-1
cdr3_length: 14

cdr3_aa: CACERGDSEVYGYTF
cdr3_nt: TGTGCCTGCGAAAGGGGAGACAGTGAAGTCTATGGCTACACCTTC
clone_size: few
v_call: TRBV6-1
d_call: NA
j_call: TRBJ1-2
cdr3_length: 15

cdr3_aa: CASSSPSPRSYEQYF
cdr3_nt: TGTGCCAGCAGTTCCCCTTCTCCCCGGAGCTACGAGCAGTACTTC
clone_size: NA
v_call: TRBV28
d_call: NA
j_call: TRBJ2-7
cdr3_length: 15

cdr3_aa: CASSQTSEGYTEAFF
cdr3_nt: TGTGCCAGCAGCCAAACGTCAGAGGGGTACACTGAAGCTTTCTTT
clone_size: NA
v_call: TRBV27
d_call: NA
j_call: TRBJ1-1
cdr3_length: 15

cdr3_aa: CASSPRELYNEQFF
cdr3_nt: TGTGCCAGCAGCCCCAGGGAGTTGTACAATGAGCAGTTCTTC
clone_size: NA
v_call: TRBV5-6
d_call: NA
j_call: TRBJ2-1
cdr3_length: 14

cdr3_aa: CASSYSTVSYEQYF
cdr3_nt: TGTGCCAGCAGTTACTCGACAGTATCCTACGAGCAGTACTTC
clone_size: few
v_call: TRBV6-6
d_call: NA
j_call: TRBJ2-7
cdr3_length: 14

cdr3_aa: CASSPGTEKRYEQYF
cdr3_nt: TGTGCCAGCTCACCAGGGACAGAGAAACGCTACGAGCAGTACTTC
clone_size: NA
v_call: TRBV18
d_call: TRBD1
j_call: TRBJ2-7
cdr3_length: 15

cdr3_aa: CASRQRDATNEKLFF
cdr3_nt: TGTGCCAGCAGGCAAAGGGACGCAACTAATGAAAAACTGTTTTTT
clone_size: few
v_call: TRBV6-6
d_call: NA
j_call: TRBJ1-4
cdr3_length: 15

cdr3_aa: CASSSFNTEAFF
cdr3_nt: TGTGCCAGCAGCAGCTTTAACACTGAAGCTTTCTTT
clone_size: NA
v_call: TRBV27
d_call: NA
j_call: TRBJ1-1
cdr3_length: 12

cdr3_aa: CASSVGGENTGELFF
cdr3_nt: TGTGCCAGCAGCGTCGGCGGGGAGAACACCGGGGAGCTGTTTTTT
clone_size: NA
v_call: TRBV9
d_call: NA
j_call: TRBJ2-2
cdr3_length: 15

cdr3_aa: CSVATGKGGDTQYF
cdr3_nt: TGCAGCGTTGCGACAGGGAAAGGGGGAGATACGCAGTATTTT
clone_size: few
v_call: TRBV29-1
d_call: TRBD1
j_call: TRBJ2-3
cdr3_length: 14

cdr3_aa: CATSRDGGYSNQPQHF
cdr3_nt: TGTGCCACCAGCAGAGATGGAGGGTATAGCAATCAGCCCCAGCATTTT
clone_size: few
v_call: TRBV15
d_call: NA
j_call: TRBJ1-5
cdr3_length: 16

cdr3_aa: CASSLVLLEETQYF
cdr3_nt: TGTGCCAGCAGCTTAGTGCTCCTAGAAGAGACCCAGTACTTC
clone_size: few
v_call: TRBV11-2
d_call: NA
j_call: TRBJ2-5
cdr3_length: 14

cdr3_aa: CASSRSDTSNQPQHF
cdr3_nt: TGTGCCAGCAGTAGAAGTGACACAAGCAATCAGCCCCAGCATTTT
clone_size: few
v_call: TRBV6-1
d_call: NA
j_call: TRBJ1-5
cdr3_length: 15

cdr3_aa: CSVVGAMNTEAFF
cdr3_nt: TGCAGCGTTGTTGGCGCGATGAACACTGAAGCTTTCTTT
clone_size: NA
v_call: TRBV29-1
d_call: NA
j_call: TRBJ1-1
cdr3_length: 13

cdr3_aa: CASIRGGTSPDYGYTF
cdr3_nt: TGTGCCAGCATAAGGGGGGGTACAAGCCCCGACTATGGCTACACCTTC
clone_size: few
v_call: TRBV6-6
d_call: NA
j_call: TRBJ1-2
cdr3_length: 16

cdr3_aa: CASRVLGIWEKLFF
cdr3_nt: TGTGCCAGCAGGGTTCTCGGGATTTGGGAAAAACTGTTTTTT
clone_size: few
v_call: TRBV6-4
d_call: NA
j_call: TRBJ1-4
cdr3_length: 14

cdr3_aa: CASSSEWDQPQHF
cdr3_nt: TGTGCCAGCAGCTCAGAATGGGACCAGCCCCAGCATTTT
clone_size: few
v_call: TRBV11-2
d_call: NA
j_call: TRBJ1-5
cdr3_length: 13

cdr3_aa: CASSSLTGTYGYTF
cdr3_nt: TGTGCCAGCAGTTCCCTTACTGGTACCTATGGCTACACCTTC
clone_size: NA
v_call: TRBV6-5
d_call: NA
j_call: TRBJ1-2
cdr3_length: 14

cdr3_aa: CASSLEALASTDTQYF
cdr3_nt: TGTGCCAGCAGCCTAGAGGCACTAGCTAGCACAGATACGCAGTATTTT
clone_size: few
v_call: TRBV7-2
d_call: NA
j_call: TRBJ2-3
cdr3_length: 16

cdr3_aa: CAWSPGGPGEYF
cdr3_nt: TGTGCCTGGAGTCCGGGGGGCCCGGGGGAGTACTTC
clone_size: NA
v_call: TRBV30
d_call: NA
j_call: TRBJ2-5
cdr3_length: 12

cdr3_aa: CATGAGETQYF
cdr3_nt: TGTGCCACCGGGGCGGGGGAGACCCAGTACTTC
clone_size: NA
v_call: TRBV2
d_call: NA
j_call: TRBJ2-5
cdr3_length: 11

cdr3_aa: CASSETVEKLFF
cdr3_nt: TGTGCCAGCAGTGAGACAGTTGAAAAACTGTTTTTT
clone_size: few
v_call: TRBV25-1
d_call: NA
j_call: TRBJ1-4
cdr3_length: 12

cdr3_aa: CASSVGGDYNEQFF
cdr3_nt: TGTGCCAGCAGCGTAGGAGGTGACTACAATGAGCAGTTCTTC
clone_size: NA
v_call: TRBV9
d_call: NA
j_call: TRBJ2-1
cdr3_length: 14

cdr3_aa: CASSRLTDTQYF
cdr3_nt: TGTGCCAGCAGCCGCCTAACAGATACGCAGTATTTT
clone_size: NA
v_call: TRBV2
d_call: NA
j_call: TRBJ2-3
cdr3_length: 12